The subject of this entry is one T cell receptor (beta chain). Its target is unknown. A read error may account for a junction end that differs from germline. The time point: cycle 4 day 1 (C4D1), after 6 weeks of nivolumab. Exposure to brentuximab vedotin varied, and each patient had relapsed following autologous stem cell transplantation. These data come from a study of PD-1 blockade in classical Hodgkin lymphoma. Study-level findings and limits: The diversity seen at baseline in complete responders resembled that of newly diagnosed patients. By C4D1 there was a significant rise in CD4+ TCR diversity but not in CD8+ TCR diversity.

The table came from immunoSEQ multiplex PCR; TCRdb's copy has only in-frame clones and leaves some out. This repertoire shows tens of thousands of clones, over 70% found once; its top ten account for roughly a fifth. CDR3 size: 12 residues. Germline CDR1 is SEHNR and CDR2 is FQNEAQ (reference sequence). The chain has TRBV7-9 and TRBJ2-7; D is possibly TRBD1 (6 bases). The source of this sequence is a human donor with classical Hodgkin lymphoma. The sample was peripheral blood mononuclear cells (PBMCs), taken before the fourth cycle of nivolumab. The CDR3 spells CASSLVGGQQNF. The CDR3 nucleotides read TGTGCCAGCAGCTTAGTGGGCGGACAGCAAAACTTC.